The present T cell receptor beta chain was sequenced within a study of control samples from healthy donors and cancer patients. Sequencing was performed with immunoSEQ multiplex PCR; in TCRdb, only in-frame clones are kept and a portion is missing. The table has about 85,000 clones, roughly 91% seen once. Trimming shortened V by 4 bases and J by 7 bases, and 13 bases separated the two germline ends. CDR3 size: 14 residues. Germline V lookup: CDR1 SNHLY, CDR2 FYNNEI. The TCR was taken from a woman aged 55-75 years in good health. The V gene is TRBV2, the J gene TRBJ2-2, with D tentatively TRBD1 (5 bases). Sequencing used blood. The chain's CDR3 is CASSAGPSIGELFF. CDR3 coding DNA: TGTGCCAGCAGTGCAGGGCCGTCGATCGGGGAGCTGTTTTTT.